A single sample is the source of the 24 T cell receptor beta chains below, sequenced in a study of T-cell reconstitution after alpha-beta-depleted transplantation in children. Unique molecular identifiers were used to barcode this TCRbeta library. TCRdb re-called the PCR reads through MiXCR, storing one row per CDR3 protein. This sample has under 9,500 distinct CDR3 sequences, with around 13% found just once. Sequencing used PBMCs, mostly from graft donor cells, obtained 60 days after TCRalphabeta/CD19-depleted stem cell transplant. The receptors here all came from a male patient aged 10-17 years who had a stem cell transplant for acute lymphoblastic leukemia, so the T cells may come from the graft donor.

In this sample, this clonotype turned up many times. The rearrangement joins TRBV4-3 to TRBJ1-1; D is uncertain. Trimming removed 0 bases from V and 6 bases from J, with 14 bases in between. The CDR3 contains 15 residues. The germline gives CDR1 LGHNA, CDR2 YSLEER. The CDR3 protein is CASSQDTGNMAEAFF. The DNA of the CDR3 is TGCGCCAGCAGCCAAGATACGGGGAATATGGCTGAAGCTTTCTTT.

Many counts were recorded for this clonotype. The V call is TRBV5-5, the J call TRBJ2-2, with unresolved D. This CDR3 has 15 amino acids. The ends were cut back, 2 bases at V and 6 bases at J, with 14 bases in the middle. Looked up from germline, CDR1 is SGHKS and CDR2 is YYEKEE (reference sequence). CDR3 sequence (DNA): TGTGCCAGCAGCTTAGACATCGGTGGGCCCGGGGAGCTGTTTTTT. Translating it yields CASSLDIGGPGELFF.

Ten or more counts support this clonotype. The chain employs TRBV15 and TRBJ1-5; no firm D call. Trimming pared 1 base from V and 9 bases from J, leaving 7 bases between. Per the germline V gene, CDR1 is LNHNV and CDR2 is YYDKDF (reference sequence). CDR3 length: 12 amino acids. The CDR3 DNA follows: TGTGCCACCAGCAGAGGGGTTCCGCCCCAGCATTTT. Its translation: CATSRGVPPQHF.

The chain employs TRBV29-1 and TRBJ2-1; D not certain. The CDR3 sequence is 15 residues long. Germline CDR1 SQVTM, CDR2 ANQGSEA. The V gene lost 2 bases and the J gene lost 0 bases, with 11 bases spanning the gap. CDR3 amino acids: CSVEIWDSSYNEQFF. The CDR3 DNA follows: TGCAGCGTTGAAATTTGGGATAGCTCCTACAATGAGCAGTTCTTC.

In this sample, this clonotype turned up many times. V usage is TRBV9 and J usage is TRBJ2-3, with TRBD2 matching 9 bases. Looked up from germline, CDR1 is SGDLS and CDR2 is YYNGEE. With V trimmed by 3 bases and J by 1 base, 9 bases remained unmatched. The CDR3 runs 17 residues. This CDR3 is CASSAQLAGKRTDTQYF. DNA for the CDR3: TGTGCCAGCAGCGCCCAACTAGCGGGCAAGCGCACAGATACGCAGTATTTT.

Ten or more counts support this clonotype. V is TRBV7-9 and J is TRBJ1-2; D is unresolved. CDR1 and CDR2 (germline): SEHNR, FQNEAQ (reference sequence). V lost 10 bases to trimming and J lost 0 bases, with 12 bases between them. The CDR3 is 13 residues long. The CDR3 protein is CATRDAANYGYTF. CDR3 sequence (DNA): TGTGCCACTAGAGATGCGGCTAACTATGGCTACACCTTC.

The sample holds a few counts of this clonotype. Possible read error: a much larger clone is one base away. This chain joins TRBV5-1 and TRBJ2-1, with 9 bases identical to TRBD2. The CDR3 runs 15 residues. Germline loops: CDR1 SGHRS, CDR2 YFSETQ. The CDR3 nucleotides read TGCGCCAGCACCTTGGCGGGAGGGTCCTACAATGAGCAGTTCTTC. Translating gives CASTLAGGSYNEQFF.

This clonotype has a count of ten or more. V usage is TRBV6-1 and J usage is TRBJ2-3; D ambiguous. Germline CDR1 is MNHNS and CDR2 is SASEGT. The CDR3 loop spans 15 amino acids. Trimming removed 6 bases at V and 2 bases at J, with 15 bases between. The CDR3 here is CASRTLEKFTDTQYF. DNA for the CDR3: TGTGCCAGCAGAACCCTTGAGAAGTTCACAGATACGCAGTATTTT.

This clonotype was observed at least ten times. The V call is TRBV3-1, the J call TRBJ2-7, with 12 bases fitting TRBD2. The germline V gene encodes CDR1 LGHDT and CDR2 YNNKEL (reference sequence). Unmatched junction bases numbered 5, after V lost 4 bases and J lost 4 bases. This CDR3 spans 15 amino acids. The CDR3 loop reads CASSLRLAGVYEQYF. In DNA form, the CDR3 reads TGTGCCAGCAGCCTACGACTAGCGGGGGTATACGAGCAGTACTTC.

This clonotype came up many times. This chain links TRBV9 with TRBJ2-1; weak D call: TRBD2 (6 bases). CDR1 SGDLS and CDR2 YYNGEE come from the germline V gene. CDR3 length: 19 residues. V dropped 0 bases and J dropped 0 bases, with 19 bases sitting between them. DNA for the CDR3: TGTGCCAGCAGCGTAGCTCGGACTACCGGAAAAGGCTCCTACAATGAGCAGTTCTTC. It encodes CASSVARTTGKGSYNEQFF.

V gene TRBV11-1 combines with J gene TRBJ2-3, with D maybe TRBD2 (5 bases). Germline V gene data show CDR1 as SGHAT and CDR2 as FQDESV (reference sequence). The length of the CDR3 is 18 residues. V lost 1 base and J 3 bases, leaving 20 bases between the germline ends. The CDR3: CASSLGSRLALGTDTQYF. DNA of the CDR3: TGTGCCAGCAGCTTAGGTTCCCGATTAGCGCTGGGGACAGATACGCAGTATTTT.

Ten or more counts support this clonotype. The chain uses TRBV7-9 and TRBJ2-7, with D perhaps assigned TRBD1 or TRBD2 (5 bases each). Germline loops: CDR1 SEHNR, CDR2 FQNEAQ (reference sequence). The CDR3 runs 13 residues. The germline V and J ends were trimmed by 2 bases and 3 bases, with 8 bases remaining between them. As DNA, the CDR3 is TGTGCCAGCAGCTTAAAGAGGGGCTACGAGCAGTACTTC. Translation: CASSLKRGYEQYF.

In this sample, this clonotype turned up once. A much larger clone is a single base away; this may be a read error. The V and J genes are TRBV20-1 and TRBJ1-6; 8 nucleotides line up with TRBD1. The CDR3 covers 13 residues. Germline loops: CDR1 DFQATT, CDR2 SNEGSKA (reference sequence). The CDR3 loop is CGARTGFDSPLHF. CDR3 in DNA: TGCGGTGCTAGGACAGGGTTTGATTCACCCCTCCACTTT.

V gene TRBV6-2 or TRBV6-3 combines with J gene TRBJ2-7; 8 bases match TRBD2. Germline loops: CDR1 MNHEY, CDR2 SVGEGT. This CDR3 is 18 amino acids long. With 7 bases clipped from V and 0 bases from J, the junction kept 17 bases outside the gene matches. This CDR3 reads CASIGTYGGDSYSYEQYF. In nucleotides, the CDR3 is TGTGCCAGCATCGGGACCTACGGGGGGGACTCCTACTCCTACGAGCAGTACTTC.

This clonotype was found a few times. This chain uses TRBV6-5 with TRBJ1-5; 8 nucleotides align to TRBD1. J gave up 3 bases and V 5 bases, and 6 bases lay outside the gene matches. The CDR3 length is 15 residues. Per germline, CDR1 MNHEY and CDR2 SVGAGI. CDR3 residues: CASSPTGVLNQPQHF. DNA of the CDR3: TGTGCCAGCAGTCCGACAGGGGTCCTCAATCAGCCCCAGCATTTT.

At least ten counts were recorded for this clonotype. The V and J genes are TRBV29-1 and TRBJ1-2, with D tentatively TRBD1 (6 bases). V lost 2 bases and J lost 4, with 11 bases in between. CDR3 size: 13 residues. Germline CDR1 is SQVTM and CDR2 is ANQGSEA. In DNA form, the CDR3 reads TGCAGCGTTGAAAAAGGGGGGGGCTATGGCTACACCTTC. Its protein product is CSVEKGGGYGYTF.

V is TRBV29-1 and J is TRBJ2-1; TRBD1 aligns across 10 bases. The CDR3 runs to 14 residues. CDR1 SQVTM and CDR2 ANQGSEA come from the germline V gene. The junction had 7 bases not matched to a gene; V was cut back by 7 bases and J by 4 bases. CDR3 residues: CSARRTGGYNEQFF. The DNA of the CDR3 is TGCAGCGCTCGACGGACAGGGGGTTACAATGAGCAGTTCTTC.

The chain links TRBV12-3 or TRBV12-4 to TRBJ2-7; a possible D gene is TRBD2 (6 bases). This CDR3 region has 14 residues. Trimming shortened V by 5 bases and J by 0 bases, and 11 bases separated the two germline ends. CDR3 bases: TGTGCCAGCAGTGGGACTGTCAGCTCCTACGAGCAGTACTTC. Protein: CASSGTVSSYEQYF.

This clonotype was counted ten times or more. V and J are TRBV5-1 and TRBJ2-7, with 8 bases lining up with TRBD1. Per the germline V gene, CDR1 is SGHRS and CDR2 is YFSETQ. V was pared by 5 bases and J by 1 base, with 5 bases of the junction left unmatched. The CDR3 is made up of 14 amino acids. CDR3 bases: TGCGCCAGCAGATGGACAGGGTGGTCCTACGAGCAGTACTTC. It codes for CASRWTGWSYEQYF.

On this clonotype itself: This may be a read error, as it is one base from a much larger clone. The chain joins TRBV7-2 to TRBJ2-1; TRBD2 is a possible D gene (5 bases). CDR1 is SGHTA, CDR2 FQGNSA, per germline. The CDR3 sequence is 13 residues long. CDR3 region: CASSSSSYNKQFF. CDR3 in DNA: TGTGCCAGCAGCTCTAGCTCCTACAATAAGCAGTTCTTC.

CDR3 in DNA: TGCAGTGCAGCCGGGACTAGCGGGGACACAGATACGCAGTATTTT. It codes for CSAAGTSGDTDTQYF. This sequence joins TRBV20-1 and TRBJ2-3, with 13 bases matching TRBD2. V lost 6 bases, J lost 2 bases, and 5 bases stayed unmatched. This CDR3 contains 15 residues. Germline assignment: CDR1 DFQATT and CDR2 SNEGSKA (reference sequence).

This clonotype was recorded many times. The chain joins TRBV7-2 to TRBJ2-7, with 10 bases that match TRBD1. Germline CDR1 is SGHTA and CDR2 is FQGNSA. V was pared by 7 bases and J by 3 bases, with 6 bases of the junction left unmatched. This CDR3 region has 14 residues. CDR3 sequence: CASTRRTGGYEQYF. As DNA, the CDR3 is TGTGCCAGCACCCGCCGGACAGGGGGCTACGAGCAGTACTTC.

This clonotype was counted at least ten times. The rearrangement links TRBV7-9 to TRBJ1-2; TRBD1 matches at 7 bases. This CDR3 spans 15 amino acids. Germline CDR1 and CDR2: SEHNR and FQNEAQ (reference sequence). V shed 6 bases, J shed 0 bases, and the junction held 7 bases outside the gene matches. The CDR3, as DNA: TGTGCCAGCAGTCCGACAGGGATTCCTAACTATGGCTACACCTTC. It encodes CASSPTGIPNYGYTF.

This clonotype was observed at least ten times. The chain carries TRBV5-5 and TRBJ2-5, with a weak D call TRBD1 (5 bases). Germline-derived CDR1 and CDR2 are SGHKS and YYEKEE (reference sequence). The CDR3 has 14 residues. The germline V and J ends were trimmed by 4 bases and 3 bases, with 13 bases remaining between them. Written as DNA, the CDR3 is TGTGCCAGCAGCCGTCGACAGAGCGAAGAGACCCAGTACTTC. It encodes CASSRRQSEETQYF.